One sample yielded the 2 T cell receptor beta chains listed below, sequenced in a study of blood T cell repertoires in COVID-19. Some clones are missing from TCRdb's copy, which holds only in-frame ones; the method was immunoSEQ multiplex PCR. This sample carries fewer than 80,000 clones, about nine tenths of them seen once, and the ten largest clones take 20% to 25%. Sequenced input: peripheral blood. All receptors derive from a woman aged 45 to 65 with active or convalescent COVID-19.

The chain links TRBV2 to TRBJ2-7, with TRBD1 as a possible D gene (6 bases). The germline V gene has CDR1 SNHLY and CDR2 FYNNEI. Trimming pared 7 bases from V and 0 bases from J, leaving 13 bases between. The CDR3 length is 14 residues. CDR3 sequence: CASTYRESSYEQYF. CDR3 nucleotides: TGTGCCAGCACATACAGGGAGAGCTCCTACGAGCAGTACTTC.

The rearrangement links TRBV7-8 to TRBJ2-3; 11 nucleotides match TRBD2. CDR1 is SGHVS and CDR2 is FQNEAQ in the germline V gene. V lost 7 bases and J lost 3; bases outside the gene matches: 6. The CDR3 contains 15 residues. Here the CDR3 DNA reads TGTGCCAGCACCAAGACTAGCGGGGAGACAGATACGCAGTATTTT. This encodes CASTKTSGETDTQYF.